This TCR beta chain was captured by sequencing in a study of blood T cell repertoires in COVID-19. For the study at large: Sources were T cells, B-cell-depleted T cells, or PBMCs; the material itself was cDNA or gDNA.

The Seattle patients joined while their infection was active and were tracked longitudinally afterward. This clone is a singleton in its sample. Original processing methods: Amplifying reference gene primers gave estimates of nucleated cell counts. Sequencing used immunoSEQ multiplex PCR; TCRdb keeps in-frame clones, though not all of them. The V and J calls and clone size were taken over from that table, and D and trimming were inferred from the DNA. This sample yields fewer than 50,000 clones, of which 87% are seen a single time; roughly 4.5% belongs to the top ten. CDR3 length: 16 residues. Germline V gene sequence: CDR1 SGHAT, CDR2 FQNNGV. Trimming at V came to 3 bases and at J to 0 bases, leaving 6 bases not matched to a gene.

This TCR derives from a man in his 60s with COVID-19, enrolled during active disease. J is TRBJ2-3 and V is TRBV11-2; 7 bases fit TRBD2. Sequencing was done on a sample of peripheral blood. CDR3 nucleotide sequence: TGTGCCAGCAGCTTTTCCGCGGGAGTGAGCACAGATACGCAGTATTTT. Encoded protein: CASSFSAGVSTDTQYF.